This T cell receptor (beta chain) was documented in a study of blood T cell repertoires in COVID-19 (dated by TCRdb to between 2020 and 2021). About the study as a whole: Samples from collaborators originated in the United States, Italy and Spain and spanned both the acute and convalescent phases of COVID-19. The prospective study material was composed of cDNA or gDNA derived from T cells, B-cell-depleted T cells, or PBMCs. Subjects who had been exposed to COVID-19, were actively infected with it, or had recovered from it provided the deeply sampled blood TCRbeta repertoires that made up the dataset. A freely available public database, intended as a resource for researchers studying the immune response to SARS-CoV-2, is where the repertoires were released. The samples were drawn from the first 160 participants of the ongoing ImmuneRACE study and from roughly 1,300 subjects provided by 6 global collaborators. A de-identified subject ID, COVID-19 status, age in years and sex were almost always included in the sample metadata. Where HLA class I and class II types were available, the types were taken from metadata supplied by the sample provider, not from assay-based typing.

As to this clone: Its recognized antigen is unknown. No clone much larger than this one lies a single base away; base qualities are absent.

Participants in the prospective study were aged 18 to 89 years, lived in 20 to 30 United States geographic areas, and enrolled through a virtual design. In the prospective study, participants were assigned to cohorts based on the clinical history participants reported in a screening survey and a study questionnaire. For ImmuneRACE Cohort 3, a participant was defined as recovered based on two consecutive negative NP/OP PCR tests, clearance by a healthcare professional, or resolution of symptoms. In the prospective study, mobile phlebotomists collected whole blood, serum and a nasopharyngeal or oropharyngeal swab from each participant. Participants in the prospective study had the option to provide additional blood draws and questionnaires over a 2-month period. Before DNA extraction, blood samples from the prospective study were shipped at room temperature or frozen. Broad study findings and their caveats: How much clinical and demographic metadata was included differed by source and by participant, and the metadata was provided uncurated.

The immunoSEQ Assay, a bias-controlled multiplex PCR, was used to amplify TCRbeta CDR3 regions from genomic DNA. The authors' analysis ran thus. The number of nucleated cells in each sample was estimated from the amplification of reference gene primers within the assay. To quantify the absolute abundance of each unique TCRbeta CDR3 rearrangement, sequence reads were collapsed and filtered. For each sample, productive Simpson clonality was calculated as the square root of Simpson's diversity index across productive rearrangements. TCRdb obtained this table from immuneACCESS and retained in-frame rearrangements with V and J assigned. These tables miss some clones; where compared with another copy, unresolved V genes account for less than half of the shortfall, and the remainder is unexplained. V and J calls and clone size come straight from that table; D and trimming were deduced from the DNA. In all, the sample holds 230,000 or so clones, and 88% of those were seen once. Clones ranked in the top ten supply approximately 2.7% of the sample.

Unmatched junction bases come to 5, with V trimmed by 5 bases and J by 5 bases. Inclusive of the bounding cysteine and phenylalanine, the CDR3 is 14 residues long. Only the CDR3 part of the read is kept: 42 bases, read in frame from the first base. The germline V gene supplies CDR1 MNHEY and CDR2 SVGAGI. The chain is assembled from TRBV6-5 and TRBJ2-1; 8 bases in between match TRBD2. This receptor was taken from a woman in her thirties who had recovered from COVID-19. The sequenced material came from PBMCs or T cells enriched from blood (not recorded which). The DNA reads TGTGCCAGCAGTCAGGGACTAGACCACAATGAGCAGTTCTTC. Its translation is CASSQGLDHNEQFF.